This TCR beta chain was captured in a study of breast tumors, draining lymph nodes, adjacent tissues. In regard to this clonotype: A read error may be the cause here, since a much bigger clone is one base away.

The lymph nodes were axillary draining lymph nodes from breast cancer patients. The germline V gene has CDR1 LNHDA and CDR2 SQIVND (reference sequence). Trimming stripped 6 bases from V and 4 bases from J, with 11 bases between. This CDR3 has 13 amino acids. One entry per CDR3 protein results from TCRdb running MiXCR on the multiplex PCR reads. Seen here are under 300,000 distinct CDR3 sequences, less than 40% observed once, and the top ten hold about 3.3%. This clonotype was obtained from a female donor with breast cancer. Some clones in this sample may be carry-over from other donors' samples. Sequencing was carried out using axillary lymph node tissue. This chain joins TRBV19 and TRBJ2-3; D might be TRBD1 (6 bases). CDR3 loop: CASRLGGSDTQYF. As DNA, the CDR3 is TGTGCCAGTAGATTAGGGGGTTCAGATACGCAGTATTTT.